This TCR beta chain came from a study of pediatric ulcerative colitis. TCRdb keeps only in-frame clones here, not all; method: immunoSEQ multiplex PCR. There are around 13,000 clones in the sample; approximately 80% occur only once, and under 5.5% lies in the top ten. V was pared by 4 bases and J by 0 bases, with 12 bases of the junction left unmatched. In germline, CDR1 is SGHDT, CDR2 YYEEEE. The CDR3 consists of 19 residues. Whole-study findings and limits: Repertoires came from total lymphocyte DNA, not specific subsets.

On this clone: Its antigen is unidentified.

During colonoscopy, one to two rectal pinch biopsies were collected. This TCR was sampled from a boy between 10 and 17 years old who was a control in a study of pediatric ulcerative colitis. Material: gut tissue. V usage is TRBV5-6 and J usage is TRBJ2-6; 8 bases are a match to TRBD1. The CDR3 region is CASSPLDRADSSGANVLTF. The CDR3 DNA follows: TGTGCCAGCAGCCCCCTGGACAGGGCCGATTCCTCTGGGGCCAACGTCCTGACTTTC.